This T cell receptor beta chain comes out of a study of blood T cell repertoires in COVID-19. Overall study context: Sites across the United States, Italy and Spain contributed samples from acute and convalescent COVID-19. T cells, B-cell-depleted T cells, or PBMCs provided the cDNA or gDNA that served as material.

The CDR3 runs 16 residues. From germline, CDR1 is WNHNN and CDR2 SYGVQD (reference sequence). Trimming at V came to 0 bases and at J to 3 bases, leaving 2 bases not matched to a gene. Those who participated ranged in age from 18 to 89 years and resided in about two dozen US areas. Clinical history reported by participants formed the basis on which cohorts were assigned. Generated by immunoSEQ multiplex PCR, the TCRdb table keeps only in-frame clones and is missing some. The sample carries 260,000 or so clones, roughly 87% recorded once. The TCR sequence derives from a young woman with acute COVID-19. The chain recombines TRBV10-1 with TRBJ2-1; 10 nucleotides line up with TRBD2. Sequenced sample: PBMCs or T cells enriched from blood (not recorded which). CDR3 sequence: CASSESSSGGYNEQFF. CDR3 DNA: TGCGCCAGCAGTGAGTCTTCTAGCGGGGGCTACAATGAGCAGTTCTTC.